A selection of T cell receptor beta chains follows, all from one sample in a study of shared clonotypes between healthy human individuals. The method was immunoSEQ multiplex PCR; TCRdb's version includes in-frame clones alone and lacks a portion of them. The sample includes roughly 2 million clones, around 96% of them seen just once. Sequencing input: naive CD8+ T cells sorted from blood. All receptors come from a man younger than 35 in good health. Both conserved end residues are part of each CDR3. Each record gives: V gene, D gene, clone size, J gene, CDR3 DNA, CDR3 protein. The D gene is left open where the match is weak. Clone size is stated in some rows and not others, as once, few, many or a class when expanded.

>TRBV6-5|-|-|TRBJ1-1
TGTGCCAGCACTCCCGGGGAGAACACTGAAGCTTTCTTT
CASTPGENTEAFF
>TRBV28|-|-|TRBJ2-1
TGTGCCAGCAGTTTGGGTGGAGGGAACAATGAGCAGTTCTTC
CASSLGGGNNEQFF
>TRBV5-8|-|-|TRBJ1-6
TGTGCCAGCAGCTTAGGGGCCTATTCACCCCTCCACTTT
CASSLGAYSPLHF
>TRBV14|-|-|TRBJ1-1
TGTGCCAGCAGCCAACGGGCAACGGTCCACACTGAAGCTTTCTTT
CASSQRATVHTEAFF
>TRBV28|-|-|TRBJ2-5
TGTGCCAGCATAGAGCGAGTGGGGGAGACCCAGTACTTC
CASIERVGETQYF
>TRBV4-1|TRBD1|-|TRBJ1-2
TGCGCCAGCAGCCACCAGGGACAGGGTTTTGGCTACACCTTC
CASSHQGQGFGYTF
>TRBV6-6|-|once|TRBJ1-2
TGTGCCAGCAGTTACGACGGGTCTGGCTACACCTTC
CASSYDGSGYTF
>TRBV4-1|-|-|TRBJ1-6
TGCGCCAGCAGCCAAGCCGGACAGCCGGATTCACCCCTCCACTTT
CASSQAGQPDSPLHF
>TRBV2|-|-|TRBJ1-2
TGTGCCAGCAGTGAAGCGCTCCCGGAGTCCTATGGCTACACCTTC
CASSEALPESYGYTF
>TRBV29-1|TRBD2|-|TRBJ2-1
TGCAGCGTCGACGAACTAGCGGGAGAGGGCAATGAGCAGTTCTTC
CSVDELAGEGNEQFF
>TRBV9|TRBD2|-|TRBJ2-1
TGTGCCAGCAGCGTAGTCCCTCTAGCGGAGACACTAAATGAGCAGTTCTTC
CASSVVPLAETLNEQFF
>TRBV18|-|-|TRBJ2-5
TGTGCCAGCTCACCAATAGGGGCAGAGACCCAGTACTTC
CASSPIGAETQYF
>TRBV6-1|-|-|TRBJ2-1
TGTGCCGCAAAAACAGGGGGGGATTACAATGAGCAGTTCTTC
CAAKTGGDYNEQFF
>TRBV6-5|-|-|TRBJ1-1
TGTGCCAGCAGTCCCGTACGGGACGTGGCTTTCTTT
CASSPVRDVAFF
>TRBV4-1|TRBD1|-|TRBJ2-2
TGCGCCAGCAGCCATTACCCGGGACAGGAGTCGGAGCTGTTTTTT
CASSHYPGQESELFF
>TRBV5-6|-|-|TRBJ2-2
TGTGCCAGCAGCTCCTTAGTCGGGGAGCTGTTTTTT
CASSSLVGELFF
>TRBV4-1|TRBD2|-|TRBJ2-7
TGCGCCAGCAGCCGCCTAGCGGGGGACTCCTACGAGCAGTACTTC
CASSRLAGDSYEQYF
>TRBV11-2|-|-|TRBJ2-3
TGTGCCAGCAGCTTTTGGGAAGATATCACAGATACGCAGTATTTT
CASSFWEDITDTQYF
>TRBV19|-|once|TRBJ2-7
TGTGCCAGTAGTAGCAGGGAGTACGAGCAGTACTTC
CASSSREYEQYF
>TRBV29-1|-|-|TRBJ2-3
TGCAGCGTTGGTCAGCACAGCAAGGATACGCAGTATTTT
CSVGQHSKDTQYF
>TRBV7-7|-|-|TRBJ2-7
TGTGCTAGCAGCCCGGCAACGGGGTACGAGCAGTACTTC
CASSPATGYEQYF
>TRBV7-8|-|-|TRBJ1-3
TGTGCCAGCAGCTCAGAGACAGACTCTGGAAACACCATATATTTT
CASSSETDSGNTIYF
>TRBV5-6|-|-|TRBJ2-6
TGTGCCAGCAGCTTAGGTAACTCTGGGGCCAACGTCCTGACTTTC
CASSLGNSGANVLTF
>TRBV4-1|-|-|TRBJ2-7
TGCGCCAGCAGCCAAGCTGGGGAAATCTACGAGCAGTACTTC
CASSQAGEIYEQYF
>TRBV29-1|TRBD1|-|TRBJ2-6
TGCAGCGTTGAAGATAAGGACAGGGGTGGAGGGGCCAACGTCCTGACTTTC
CSVEDKDRGGGANVLTF
>TRBV5-4|-|-|TRBJ2-1
TGTGCCAGCAGCTTGGGCGGGGACAATGAGCAGTTCTTC
CASSLGGDNEQFF
>TRBV10-3|-|-|TRBJ1-1
TGTGCCATCAGTGAAGGGAGGATCACTGAAGCTTTCTTT
CAISEGRITEAFF
>TRBV7-6|-|-|TRBJ2-7
TGTGCCAGCAGCCCGAACGACAGGTACGAGCAGTACTTC
CASSPNDRYEQYF
>TRBV28|TRBD1|-|TRBJ1-2
TGTGCCAGCAGTTTTGTCGGGACAGCATATGGCTACACCTTC
CASSFVGTAYGYTF
>TRBV27|-|once|TRBJ2-7
TGTGCCAGCAGTTTATCGGCCGGGTACTACGAGCAGTACTTC
CASSLSAGYYEQYF
>TRBV2|-|-|TRBJ1-1
TGTGCCAGCAGTGAGGAGTGGCAGCCAATGAACACTGAAGCTTTCTTT
CASSEEWQPMNTEAFF
>TRBV15|-|-|TRBJ1-1
TGTGCCACCAGCAGAGGGGGACACTGGAACACTGAAGCTTTCTTT
CATSRGGHWNTEAFF
>TRBV27|-|few|TRBJ1-1
TGTGCCAGCAGTCTACAGCGGAACACTGAAGCTTTCTTT
CASSLQRNTEAFF
>TRBV6-5|-|few|TRBJ2-7
TGTGCCAGCAGTTACTCAACGGGGGTAACCTACGAGCAGTACTTC
CASSYSTGVTYEQYF
>TRBV5-1|-|-|TRBJ2-2
TGCGCCAGCAGCCCGGTCGGGGCGGGGTACGCCGGGGAGCTGTTTTTT
CASSPVGAGYAGELFF
>TRBV6-4|-|-|TRBJ2-1
TGTGCCAGCAGTGACTCTAGCGGCTCCTACAATGAGCAGTTCTTC
CASSDSSGSYNEQFF
>TRBV5-1|TRBD1|-|TRBJ1-1
TGCGCCAGTCGCGACAGGGCTAACACTGAAGCTTTCTTT
CASRDRANTEAFF
>TRBV4-1|-|once|TRBJ1-1
TGCGCCAGCAGCCAGCACACTGAAGCTTTCTTT
CASSQHTEAFF
>TRBV5-1|-|-|TRBJ2-2
TGCGCCAGCAGCTTGATTCGTGACGGGGAGCTGTTTTTT
CASSLIRDGELFF
>TRBV4-1|-|few|TRBJ2-7
TGCGCCAGCAGCCAAGATGGGGGACAAAGCTCCTACGAGCAGTACTTC
CASSQDGGQSSYEQYF
>TRBV5-6|-|-|TRBJ1-4
TGTGCCAGCAGCCGAATAGCCGACAGTTACCCCAATGAAAAACTGTTTTTT
CASSRIADSYPNEKLFF
>TRBV5-6|TRBD1|-|TRBJ1-1
TGTGCCAGCAGCTTGAGGACAGGCTTGACTGAAGCTTTCTTT
CASSLRTGLTEAFF